The 30 T cell receptor beta chains below all came from one sample that was sequenced in a study of T cell responses to AZD1222 COVID-19 vaccine. The repertoire was sequenced with immunoSEQ multiplex PCR; TCRdb's copy has only in-frame clones and lacks some. Of just over 95,000 clones in the sample, roughly 91% were seen once. The source was peripheral blood, collected on day 0 of AZD1222 vaccination. All receptors come from an adult in good health.

The rearrangement uses TRBV10-3 and TRBJ1-1; D is perhaps TRBD1 (6 bases). Per germline, CDR1 ENHRY and CDR2 SYGVKD. The CDR3 contains 15 residues. V dropped 2 bases and J dropped 3 bases, with 13 bases sitting between them. The CDR3 DNA reads as TGTGCCATCAGTGAGAGCTTAGGGGGGGACACTGAAGCTTTCTTT. Amino acids: CAISESLGGDTEAFF.

The V call is TRBV7-9, the J call TRBJ1-1; D gene ambiguous. Germline values: CDR1 SEHNR, CDR2 FQNEAQ (reference sequence). The CDR3 sequence is 13 residues long. With 2 bases removed from V and 1 base from J, the gap between germline ends came to 5 bases. CDR3 bases: TGTGCCAGCAGCTTACAAGGGAACACTGAAGCTTTCTTT. Protein sequence: CASSLQGNTEAFF.

J is TRBJ1-5 and V is TRBV6-5; 8 bases are shared with TRBD1. The CDR3 loop spans 15 amino acids. V was clipped by 6 bases and J by 3 bases; unmatched bases: 7. The germline gives CDR1 MNHEY, CDR2 SVGAGI. The CDR3 sequence: CASSLRTGNNQPQHF. CDR3 DNA sequence: TGTGCCAGCAGCCTCAGGACAGGGAACAATCAGCCCCAGCATTTT.

J is TRBJ1-2 and V is TRBV9; D uncertain. The V end lost 2 bases, the J end lost 7 bases, and 18 bases lay between the germline ends. CDR3 length: 15 residues. CDR1 is SGDLS, CDR2 YYNGEE, per germline. The CDR3 loop reads CASSVGDTGSAGYTF. In nucleotides, the CDR3 is TGTGCCAGCAGCGTGGGAGACACGGGCTCGGCTGGCTACACCTTC.

J is TRBJ1-5 and V is TRBV7-2, with unresolved D. Germline V gene lookup returns CDR1 SGHTA and CDR2 FQGNSA. V was clipped by 1 base and J by 10 bases, with 14 bases between them. The CDR3 runs to 14 residues. CDR3 residues: CASSLGRGQVPQHF. The CDR3 DNA reads as TGTGCCAGCAGCTTAGGACGAGGGCAGGTACCCCAGCATTTT.

This clone was recorded only once. This chain joins TRBV30 and TRBJ1-6, with D uncertain. Germline-derived CDR1 and CDR2 are GTSNPN and SVGIG (reference sequence). Trimming cost V 4 bases and J 7 bases, with 11 bases left between them. The CDR3 is made up of 13 amino acids. CDR3 sequence reads: CAWTPGPNSPLHF. The CDR3 DNA reads as TGTGCCTGGACCCCGGGCCCCAATTCACCCCTCCACTTT.

V is TRBV7-8 and J is TRBJ1-1, with D possibly matching TRBD1 (5 bases). Germline V gives CDR1 SGHVS, CDR2 FQNEAQ. V was clipped by 4 bases and J by 6 bases, with 12 bases between them. The CDR3 runs 13 residues. CDR3: CASSWGFRAEAFF. The DNA for the CDR3 is TGTGCCAGCAGCTGGGGATTCAGGGCTGAAGCTTTCTTT.

This clone has a handful of counts. Other nucleotide sequences from this sample produce the same CDR3. The chain combines TRBV19 with TRBJ2-7; no definite D call. The V and J ends lost 0 bases and 2 bases respectively, with 5 bases between them. The CDR3 has 13 amino acids. Germline lookup yields CDR1 LNHDA and CDR2 SQIVND (reference sequence). CDR3 sequence (DNA): TGTGCCAGTAGTATAGATCTCCCCTACGAGCAGTACTTC. Protein: CASSIDLPYEQYF.

The V and J genes are TRBV4-3 and TRBJ1-1, with D unclear. V lost 2 bases to trimming and J lost 10 bases, with 17 bases between them. The CDR3 is 14 amino acids. The germline CDR1 and CDR2 sequences are LGHNA and YSLEER. DNA of the CDR3: TGCGCCAGCAGCCAATGGGGAGGAGGGTTCGGAGCTTTCTTT. Protein product: CASSQWGGGFGAFF.

CDR3 region: CASSPSATNEKLFF. In nucleotides, the CDR3 is TGTGCCAGCTCACCAAGTGCAACTAATGAAAAACTGTTTTTT. The chain employs TRBV18 and TRBJ1-4; D not resolved. The CDR3 loop spans 14 amino acids. Germline assignment: CDR1 KGHSH and CDR2 LQKENI. V lost 2 bases and J lost 0, with 4 bases in between.

This clone was counted a single time. The chain combines TRBV9 with TRBJ2-7, with D perhaps matching TRBD2 (5 bases). The CDR3 is 11 amino acids. The V gene's germline CDR1 is SGDLS and CDR2 YYNGEE. The V and J ends lost 3 bases and 9 bases respectively, with 10 bases between them. The CDR3 here is CASSGSGGQYF. The CDR3, as DNA: TGTGCCAGCAGCGGCAGCGGAGGGCAGTACTTC.

The chain joins TRBV6-2 or TRBV6-3 to TRBJ2-7; no clear D gene. V was cut by 5 bases and J by 2 bases, with 4 bases left in between. CDR1 MNHEY and CDR2 SVGEGT come from the germline V gene. The CDR3 loop spans 11 amino acids. CDR3: CASSQTYEQYF. CDR3 nucleotide sequence: TGTGCCAGCAGTCAGACCTACGAGCAGTACTTC.

In DNA form, the CDR3 reads TGTGCCAGCAGCCAAGGGGCCGAGCAGTACTTC. This sequence encodes CASSQGAEQYF. V and J are TRBV3-1 (or the pseudogene TRBV3-2) and TRBJ2-7; D remains unclear. With 1 base removed from V and 6 bases from J, the gap between germline ends came to 4 bases. The germline gives CDR1 LGHDT, CDR2 YNNKEL (reference sequence). This CDR3 region has 11 residues.

This clone turned up a few times. The rearrangement links TRBV6-1 to TRBJ1-1, with 9 bases lining up with TRBD1. The CDR3 extends over 15 amino acids. After removal of 0 bases from V and 5 bases from J, the junction contained 4 bases not matched to a gene. CDR1 is MNHNS and CDR2 is SASEGT in the germline V gene. In DNA, the CDR3 is TGTGCCAGCAGTGAAGCACAGGGGGCGCCTACTGAAGCTTTCTTT. Residues: CASSEAQGAPTEAFF.

The V call is TRBV6-5, the J call TRBJ1-5, with 8 bases matching TRBD1. From germline, CDR1 is MNHEY and CDR2 SVGAGI. The CDR3 runs 14 residues. After removal of 4 bases from V and 3 bases from J, the junction contained 2 bases not matched to a gene. The DNA for the CDR3 is TGTGCCAGCAGTTCTCAGGGGGCCAATCAGCCCCAGCATTTT. It encodes CASSSQGANQPQHF.

This rearrangement joins TRBV28 to TRBJ2-5, with TRBD2 as a possible D gene (5 bases). The CDR3 has 14 amino acids. Germline V gives CDR1 MDHEN, CDR2 SYDVKM. V lost 4 bases, J lost 4 bases, and 13 bases lay in between. CDR3 sequence (DNA): TGTGCCAGCAGTTCCCAGGAGGTGGTAGAGACCCAGTACTTC. The encoded protein is CASSSQEVVETQYF.

The DNA of the CDR3 is TGTGCCAGCAGCTTGAACAGGGTAAATGGCTACACCTTC. Its translation is CASSLNRVNGYTF. This chain joins TRBV7-2 and TRBJ1-2, with D possibly being TRBD1 (6 bases). CDR1 is SGHTA and CDR2 is FQGNSA in the germline V gene. This CDR3 has 13 residues. Between the trimmed V and J ends, which lost 3 bases and 6 bases, there was a span of 11 bases.

This rearrangement joins TRBV5-4 to TRBJ2-5, with D perhaps matching TRBD1 (7 bases). Deletions cut 6 bases from V and 5 bases from J, with 14 bases between. Germline V gives CDR1 SGHNT, CDR2 YYREEE (reference sequence). The CDR3 extends over 13 amino acids. The CDR3 spells CASTLTGRETQYF. The DNA of the CDR3 is TGTGCCAGCACTCTGACAGGGAGGGAGACCCAGTACTTC. Variable domain in full (rest from reference TRBV5-4 and TRBJ2-5): ETGVTQSPTHLIKTRGQQVTLRCSSQSGHNTVSWYQQALGQGPQFIFQYYREEENGRGNFPPRFSGLQFPNYSSELNVNALELDDSALYLCASTLTGRETQYFGPGTRLLVL.

The chain combines TRBV5-6 with TRBJ1-2, with D tentatively TRBD1 (6 bases). Trimming stripped 4 bases from V and 5 bases from J, with 9 bases between. CDR1 and CDR2 from the germline V gene are SGHDT and YYEEEE. The CDR3 spans 12 residues. CDR3 sequence (DNA): TGTGCCAGCAGCCGAGGACAGTATGGCTACACCTTC. Protein sequence: CASSRGQYGYTF.

CDR3 sequence reads: CASAPPRGFGNSPLHF. CDR3 DNA: TGTGCTAGTGCCCCGCCGCGGGGCTTTGGTAATTCACCCCTCCACTTT. This sequence joins TRBV12-5 and TRBJ1-6; a weak D match, TRBD1 (5 bases). Per the germline V gene, CDR1 is LGHNT and CDR2 is FRNRAP. CDR3 length: 16 amino acids. The V and J ends lost 7 bases and 6 bases respectively, with 19 bases between them.

The V gene is TRBV30, the J gene TRBJ1-6; D may be TRBD1 (5 bases). The CDR3 contains 14 residues. The germline V gene encodes CDR1 GTSNPN and CDR2 SVGIG (reference sequence). V dropped 1 base and J dropped 3 bases, with 7 bases sitting between them. CDR3 amino acids: CAWSDGGYNSPLHF. The CDR3 DNA follows: TGTGCCTGGAGTGATGGGGGCTATAATTCACCCCTCCACTTT. The full variable domain, rest sourced from reference TRBV30 and TRBJ1-6, is SQTIHQWPATLVQPVGSPLSLECTVEGTSNPNLYWYRQAAGRGLQLLFYSVGIGQISSEVPQNLSASRPQDRQFILSSKKLLLSDSGFYLCAWSDGGYNSPLHFGNGTRLTVT.

The chain couples TRBV5-1 to TRBJ1-4; D is uncertain. The germline V gene encodes CDR1 SGHRS and CDR2 YFSETQ. The V and J ends lost 0 bases and 2 bases respectively, with 8 bases between them. The CDR3 extends over 15 amino acids. CDR3 DNA sequence: TGCGCCAGCAGCTTGGGGCCTACTACTAATGAAAAACTGTTTTTT. As protein: CASSLGPTTNEKLFF. Complete variable domain (other parts from reference TRBV5-1 and TRBJ1-4): KAGVTQTPRYLIKTRGQQVTLSCSPISGHRSVSWYQQTPGQGLQFLFEYFSETQRNKGNFPGRFSGRQFSNSRSEMNVSTLELGDSALYLCASSLGPTTNEKLFFGSGTQLSVL.

The rearrangement links TRBV7-2 to TRBJ2-3; D uncertain. Trimming took 3 bases from V and 0 from J, leaving 7 bases between them. The CDR3 spans 14 residues. Germline CDR1 is SGHTA and CDR2 is FQGNSA. The CDR3 spells CASSFVRSTDTQYF. CDR3 coding DNA: TGTGCCAGCAGCTTTGTACGGAGCACAGATACGCAGTATTTT. Full variable domain (remainder filled in from reference TRBV7-2 and TRBJ2-3): GAGVSQSPSNKVTEKGKDVELRCDPISGHTALYWYRQSLGQGLEFLIYFQGNSAPDKSGLPSDRFSAERTGGSVSTLTIQRTQQEDSAVYLCASSFVRSTDTQYFGPGTRLTVL.

This chain links TRBV28 with TRBJ1-4; possibly TRBD1 for D (5 bases). Germline V gives CDR1 MDHEN, CDR2 SYDVKM. The V and J ends lost 6 bases and 5 bases respectively, with 22 bases between them. The CDR3 is 17 residues long. In DNA, the CDR3 is TGTGCCAGCAGCCCTCGTATACGAGGGGAAGAGAATGAAAAACTGTTTTTT. This translates into CASSPRIRGEENEKLFF.

This chain uses TRBV6-6 with TRBJ1-4; TRBD1 matches at 7 bases. This CDR3 has 14 residues. V dropped 6 bases and J dropped 5; count of bases not matched to a gene: 6. Looked up from germline, CDR1 is MNHNY and CDR2 is SVGAGI (reference sequence). This CDR3 is CASRWTGLNEKLFF. In DNA form, the CDR3 reads TGTGCCAGCAGGTGGACAGGATTAAATGAAAAACTGTTTTTT.

This rearrangement joins TRBV6-5 to TRBJ1-1, with 7 bases matching TRBD1. CDR1 and CDR2 from the germline V gene are MNHEY and SVGAGI. V shed 5 bases, J shed 1 base, and the junction held 1 base outside the gene matches. The CDR3 sequence is 13 residues long. CDR3 loop: CASSTGENTEAFF. For the CDR3, the DNA is TGTGCCAGCAGTACAGGGGAGAACACTGAAGCTTTCTTT.

This clone has a single count. DNA for the CDR3: TGTGCCAGCAGCAAAAACAGGGTCTTTGTCCCTGAAGCTTTCTTT. This translates into CASSKNRVFVPEAFF. The chain carries TRBV21-1 and TRBJ1-1; the table's D gene call, TRBD1, was not cross checked with the DNA. TRBV21-1 is designated a pseudogene. This CDR3 has 15 amino acids.

The chain joins TRBV5-5 to TRBJ2-7; perhaps D is TRBD1 or TRBD2 (5 bases each). Germline V gene data show CDR1 as SGHKS and CDR2 as YYEKEE (reference sequence). The V gene lost 1 base and the J gene lost 6 bases, with 8 bases spanning the gap. CDR3 length equals 12 residues. The CDR3 DNA is TGTGCCAGCAGCTTGCCCGGGGCCGAGCAGTACTTC. This sequence encodes CASSLPGAEQYF.

V usage is TRBV9 and J usage is TRBJ2-7; possibly TRBD1 for D (8 bases). The CDR3 spans 15 residues. The germline V and J ends were trimmed by 5 bases and 7 bases, with 22 bases remaining between them. Germline V gene sequence: CDR1 SGDLS, CDR2 YYNGEE. The CDR3 spells CASSPAGDRRVEQYF. Here the CDR3 DNA reads TGTGCCAGCAGTCCTGCGGGGGACAGGAGGGTGGAGCAGTACTTC.

The chain is built from TRBV19 and TRBJ1-6; no definite D call. Germline lookup yields CDR1 LNHDA and CDR2 SQIVND (reference sequence). This CDR3 spans 13 amino acids. The ends were cut back, 1 base at V and 11 bases at J, with 9 bases in the middle. This CDR3 is CASSIGGSAPLHF. The CDR3 region has the DNA TGTGCCAGTAGTATAGGCGGGAGCGCACCCCTCCACTTT.